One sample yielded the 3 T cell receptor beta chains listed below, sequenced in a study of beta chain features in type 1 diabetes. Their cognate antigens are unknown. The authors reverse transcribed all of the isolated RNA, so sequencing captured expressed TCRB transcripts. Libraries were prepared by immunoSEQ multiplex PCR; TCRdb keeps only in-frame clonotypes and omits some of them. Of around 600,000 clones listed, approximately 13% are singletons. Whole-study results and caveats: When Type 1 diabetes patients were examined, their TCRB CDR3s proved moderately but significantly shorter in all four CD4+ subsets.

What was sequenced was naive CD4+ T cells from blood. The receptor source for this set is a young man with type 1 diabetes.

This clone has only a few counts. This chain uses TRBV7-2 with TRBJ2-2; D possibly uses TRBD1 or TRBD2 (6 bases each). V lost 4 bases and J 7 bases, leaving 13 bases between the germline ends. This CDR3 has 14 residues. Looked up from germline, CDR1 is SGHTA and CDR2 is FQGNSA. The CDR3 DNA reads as TGTGCCAGCAGCTCGACGGGGGCGGTCGGGGAGCTGTTTTTT. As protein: CASSSTGAVGELFF.

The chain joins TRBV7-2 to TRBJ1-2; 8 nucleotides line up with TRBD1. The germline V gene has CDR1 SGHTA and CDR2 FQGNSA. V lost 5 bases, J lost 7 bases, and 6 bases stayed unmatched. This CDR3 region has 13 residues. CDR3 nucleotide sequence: TGTGCCAGCAGCCAGTACGACAGGGGTGGCTACACCTTC. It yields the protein CASSQYDRGGYTF. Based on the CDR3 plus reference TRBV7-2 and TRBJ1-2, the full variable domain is GAGVSQSPSNKVTEKGKDVELRCDPISGHTALYWYRQSLGQGLEFLIYFQGNSAPDKSGLPSDRFSAERTGGSVSTLTIQRTQQEDSAVYLCASSQYDRGGYTFGSGTRLTVV.

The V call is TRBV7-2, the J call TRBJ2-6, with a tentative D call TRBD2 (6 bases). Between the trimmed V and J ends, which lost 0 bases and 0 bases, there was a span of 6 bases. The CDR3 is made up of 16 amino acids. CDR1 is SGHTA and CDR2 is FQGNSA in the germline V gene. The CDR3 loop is CASSLARGSGANVLTF. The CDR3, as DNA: TGTGCCAGCAGCTTAGCGCGGGGCTCTGGGGCCAACGTCCTGACTTTC.